Shown below are 20 T cell receptor beta chains from a single sample sequenced in a study of response to subunit inactivated influenza vaccine. One entry per CDR3 protein results from TCRdb running MiXCR on the RT-PCR reads. This table holds approximately 500,000 distinct CDR3 sequences, approximately 13% found once. The starting material was PBMCs from blood, obtained more than 35 days after vaccination. These receptors were taken from a man between 50 and 59 years old who received an inactivated influenza vaccine.

This chain joins TRBV5-6 and TRBJ2-4, with TRBD1 matching 7 bases. With 2 bases clipped from V and 1 base from J, the junction kept 0 bases outside the gene matches. This CDR3 spans 14 amino acids. Germline V lookup: CDR1 SGHDT, CDR2 YYEEEE. CDR3 in DNA: TGTGCCAGCAGCTTCAGGGGGGCCAAAAACATTCAGTACTTC. Translating it yields CASSFRGAKNIQYF.

The V gene is TRBV5-1, the J gene TRBJ2-3; D is uncertain. V lost 5 bases and J lost 2, with 9 bases in between. The CDR3 is 13 residues long. Germline loops: CDR1 SGHRS, CDR2 YFSETQ. The CDR3 coding sequence is TGCGCCAGCAGAGGTGCGGCCACAGATACGCAGTATTTT. It yields the protein CASRGAATDTQYF.

This rearrangement joins TRBV29-1 to TRBJ1-4; 9 bases agree with TRBD1. In germline, CDR1 is SQVTM, CDR2 ANQGSEA. Germline trimming cut 0 bases from V and 8 bases from J; bases unmatched to any gene: 10. The CDR3 is 16 amino acids. CDR3 sequence reads: CSVEEPPGQGREKLFF. In DNA, the CDR3 is TGCAGCGTTGAAGAACCTCCGGGACAGGGAAGAGAAAAACTGTTTTTT.

J is TRBJ2-5 and V is TRBV5-1; unclear D gene. Germline CDR1 is SGHRS and CDR2 is YFSETQ. Trimming cost V 2 bases and J 1 base, with 9 bases left between them. The CDR3 extends over 14 amino acids. The CDR3 DNA sequence: TGCGCCAGCAGCTTTCTGGCGGTCCAAGAGACCCAGTACTTC. Its translation: CASSFLAVQETQYF.

In its sample, this clonotype was seen many times. The chain has TRBV5-6 and TRBJ2-1; weak D call: TRBD1 (6 bases). The CDR3 extends over 15 amino acids. The germline V and J ends were trimmed by 0 bases and 3 bases, with 10 bases remaining between them. CDR1 SGHDT and CDR2 YYEEEE come from the germline V gene. CDR3 amino acids: CASSLGQGIYNEQFF. The CDR3 nucleotides are TGTGCCAGCAGCTTGGGGCAGGGGATCTACAATGAGCAGTTCTTC.

CDR3 sequence (DNA): TGTGCCAGCAGTCCTTGGGGGCAGGGACCCTCCTACGAGCAGTACTTC. It specifies CASSPWGQGPSYEQYF. The genes are TRBV25-1 and TRBJ2-7; possible D gene TRBD1, 6 bases. This CDR3 region has 16 residues. The germline gives CDR1 MGHDK, CDR2 SYGVNS. The V end was cut by 5 bases, the J end by 0 bases, with 17 bases between.

In its sample, this clonotype was seen a few times. This chain joins TRBV4-2 and TRBJ2-1, with 8 bases that match TRBD2. This CDR3 is 19 amino acids long. CDR1 and CDR2 (germline): LGHNA, YNFKEQ. V was pared by 4 bases and J by 3 bases, with 17 bases of the junction left unmatched. In DNA form, the CDR3 reads TGTGCCAGCAGCCGTAAACCCCAGTCGGGAGGGCCGGGCTACAATGAGCAGTTCTTC. Its protein is CASSRKPQSGGPGYNEQFF.

The rearrangement joins TRBV12-3 or TRBV12-4 to TRBJ2-7; tentatively, D is TRBD1 or TRBD2 (5 bases each). The CDR3 loop spans 14 amino acids. V lost 5 bases, J lost 4 bases, and 15 bases lay in between. This CDR3 reads CASSPGVGGYEQYF. The CDR3 DNA is TGTGCCAGCAGTCCCGGAGTTGGGGGTTACGAGCAGTACTTC.

CDR3 sequence reads: CASTWDKGRNEQFF. CDR3 DNA: TGTGCCAGCACCTGGGACAAGGGACGCAATGAGCAGTTCTTC. The chain links TRBV7-9 to TRBJ2-1; D may be TRBD1 (6 bases). CDR1 is SEHNR and CDR2 is FQNEAQ in the germline V gene (reference sequence). The CDR3 runs 14 residues. Trimming pared 7 bases from V and 6 bases from J, leaving 16 bases between.

This clonotype occurred many times. The chain joins TRBV12-3 or TRBV12-4 to TRBJ1-1, with D maybe TRBD1 (6 bases). The CDR3 is made up of 14 amino acids. V was cut by 6 bases and J by 1 base, with 12 bases left in between. CDR3 loop: CASSRQGRNTEAFF. The CDR3 DNA is TGTGCCAGCAGCCGGCAGGGGAGGAACACTGAAGCTTTCTTT.

The genes are TRBV6-2 or TRBV6-3 and TRBJ1-2; D call uncertain. This CDR3 contains 13 residues. Germline-derived CDR1 and CDR2 are MNHEY and SVGEGT. The V gene lost 2 bases and the J gene lost 4 bases, with 8 bases spanning the gap. For the CDR3, the DNA is TGTGCCAGCAGTTACGGGCGGATCTATGGCTACACCTTC. Protein sequence: CASSYGRIYGYTF.

The chain uses TRBV29-1 and TRBJ1-1; possibly TRBD1 for D (5 bases). Germline V gene lookup returns CDR1 SQVTM and CDR2 ANQGSEA. V gave up 6 bases and J gave up 11 bases, with 13 bases separating them. The length of the CDR3 is 10 residues. The CDR3 nucleotides read TGCAGCGTGCGAGCCGGGGGGGCTTTCTTT. This translates into CSVRAGGAFF.

The J gene is TRBJ1-3, the V gene TRBV7-2; maybe TRBD1 (5 bases). Germline values: CDR1 SGHTA, CDR2 FQGNSA. Deletions cut 0 bases from V and 0 bases from J, with 9 bases between. The CDR3 is 16 amino acids. The CDR3 DNA is TGTGCCAGCAGCTTAGCGTGGGGGACCTCTGGAAACACCATATATTTT. The encoded protein is CASSLAWGTSGNTIYF.

The gene calls are TRBV29-1 and TRBJ2-5; no firm D call. Germline V CDR1 and CDR2: SQVTM, ANQGSEA. The CDR3 extends over 12 amino acids. V lost 3 bases to trimming and J lost 1 base, with 6 bases between them. The CDR3 loop reads CSVEVIQETQYF. CDR3 bases: TGCAGCGTTGAGGTCATCCAAGAGACCCAGTACTTC.

This clonotype has a count of ten or more. The gene calls are TRBV7-9 and TRBJ2-4; D possibly corresponds to TRBD1 (6 bases). Between the trimmed V and J ends, which lost 8 bases and 16 bases, there was a span of 15 bases. CDR1 is SEHNR, CDR2 FQNEAQ, per germline (reference sequence). This CDR3 contains 10 residues. CDR3 nucleotide sequence: TGTGCCAGCGATGGGGGCAGCCTATACTTC. Translated, it gives CASDGGSLYF.

This clonotype was recorded many times. This chain joins TRBV6-1 and TRBJ1-2; 7 nucleotides agree with TRBD1. CDR3 length: 14 amino acids. Trimming at V came to 5 bases and at J to 0 bases, leaving 3 bases not matched to a gene. From germline, CDR1 is MNHNS and CDR2 SASEGT. CDR3: CASSQDRPNYGYTF. The CDR3 DNA reads TGTGCCAGCAGTCAGGACAGGCCTAACTATGGCTACACCTTC.

This clonotype was seen a handful of times. This sequence joins TRBV4-2 and TRBJ2-3; 10 nucleotides agree with TRBD2. Germline V gene lookup returns CDR1 LGHNA and CDR2 YNFKEQ. The V gene end was trimmed by 3 bases and the J gene end by 4 bases; junction bases not matched to a gene: 10. The CDR3 covers 17 residues. The CDR3 DNA is TGTGCCAGCAGCCAGGGAGCTAGCGGGGGTTCCCCAGATACGCAGTATTTT. It translates to CASSQGASGGSPDTQYF.

The chain has TRBV7-9 and TRBJ2-1, with 7 bases lining up with TRBD1. The CDR3 runs to 13 residues. Germline assignment: CDR1 SEHNR and CDR2 FQNEAQ (reference sequence). The J segment lost 5 bases and the V segment lost 6 bases, leaving 4 bases of the junction unmatched. The CDR3 here is CASRTGVNNEQFF. The CDR3 region has the DNA TGTGCCAGCAGAACAGGGGTCAACAATGAGCAGTTCTTC.

The chain uses TRBV3-1 and TRBJ2-1, with 14 bases aligning to TRBD2. The length of the CDR3 is 17 residues. Per germline, CDR1 LGHDT and CDR2 YNNKEL (reference sequence). The J segment lost 7 bases and the V segment lost 2 bases, leaving 7 bases of the junction unmatched. CDR3 protein: CASSQRLAGGPRNEQFF. The DNA for the CDR3 is TGTGCCAGCAGCCAACGACTAGCGGGGGGGCCCAGGAATGAGCAGTTCTTC.

V is TRBV18 and J is TRBJ2-7; 7 bases are shared with TRBD1. This CDR3 comprises 15 residues. V trimming: 6 bases; J trimming: 2 bases; junction bases outside the gene matches: 10. Germline CDR1 and CDR2: KGHSH and LQKENI. This CDR3 reads CASSPNYRGPYEQYF. CDR3 sequence (DNA): TGTGCCAGCTCTCCGAATTACAGGGGCCCCTACGAGCAGTACTTC.